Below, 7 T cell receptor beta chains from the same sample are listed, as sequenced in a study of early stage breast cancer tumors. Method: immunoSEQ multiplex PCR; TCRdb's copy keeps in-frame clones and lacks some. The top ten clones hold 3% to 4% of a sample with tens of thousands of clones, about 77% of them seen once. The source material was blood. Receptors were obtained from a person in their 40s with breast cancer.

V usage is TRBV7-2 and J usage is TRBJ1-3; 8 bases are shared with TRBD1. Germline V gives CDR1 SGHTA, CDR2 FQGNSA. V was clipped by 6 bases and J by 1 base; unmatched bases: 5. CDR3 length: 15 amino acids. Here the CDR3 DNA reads TGTGCCAGCAGAGTCCAGGGGGCGTCTGGAAACACCATATATTTT. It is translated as CASRVQGASGNTIYF.

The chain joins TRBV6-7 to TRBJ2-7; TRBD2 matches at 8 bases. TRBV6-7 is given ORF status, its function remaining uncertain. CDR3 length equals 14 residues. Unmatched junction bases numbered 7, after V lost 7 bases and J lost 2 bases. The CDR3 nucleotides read TGTGCCAGCACAATTAGCGGGGAAGCCTACGAGCAGTACTTC. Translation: CASTISGEAYEQYF.

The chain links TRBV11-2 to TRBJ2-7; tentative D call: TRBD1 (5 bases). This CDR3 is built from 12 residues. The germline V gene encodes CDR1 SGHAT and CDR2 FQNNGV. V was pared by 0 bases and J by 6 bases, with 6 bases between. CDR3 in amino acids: CASSLDRAEQYF. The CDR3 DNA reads TGTGCCAGCAGCTTAGACAGGGCCGAGCAGTACTTC.

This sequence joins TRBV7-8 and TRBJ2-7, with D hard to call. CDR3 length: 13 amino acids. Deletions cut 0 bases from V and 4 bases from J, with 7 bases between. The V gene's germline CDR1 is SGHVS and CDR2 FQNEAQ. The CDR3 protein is CASSLALEYEQYF. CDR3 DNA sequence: TGTGCCAGCAGCTTAGCCCTAGAATACGAGCAGTACTTC.

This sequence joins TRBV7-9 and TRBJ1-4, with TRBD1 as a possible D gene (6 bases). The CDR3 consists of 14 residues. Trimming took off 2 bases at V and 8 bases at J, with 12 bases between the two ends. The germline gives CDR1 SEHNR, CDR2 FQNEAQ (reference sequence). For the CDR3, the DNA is TGTGCCAGCAGCTTACAGGGGTGGGAGGAAAAACTGTTTTTT. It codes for CASSLQGWEEKLFF. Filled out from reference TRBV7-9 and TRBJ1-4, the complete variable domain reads DTGVSQNPRHKITKRGQNVTFRCDPISEHNRLYWYRQTLGQGPEFLTYFQNEAQLEKSRLLSDRFSAERPKGSFSTLEIQRTEQGDSAMYLCASSLQGWEEKLFFGSGTQLSVL.

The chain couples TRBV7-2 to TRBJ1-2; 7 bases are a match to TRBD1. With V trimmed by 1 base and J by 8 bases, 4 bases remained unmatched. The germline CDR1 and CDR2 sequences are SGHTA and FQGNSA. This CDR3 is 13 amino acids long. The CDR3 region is CASSLGRGRGYTF. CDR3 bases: TGTGCCAGCAGCTTAGGCAGGGGGAGAGGCTACACCTTC.

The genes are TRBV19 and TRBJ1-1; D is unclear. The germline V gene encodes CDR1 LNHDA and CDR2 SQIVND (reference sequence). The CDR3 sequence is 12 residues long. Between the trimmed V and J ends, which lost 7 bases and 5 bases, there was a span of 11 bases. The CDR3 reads CASTSVRTEAFF. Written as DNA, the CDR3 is TGTGCCAGTACTTCAGTACGGACTGAAGCTTTCTTT.